This TCR beta chain is from a study of blood T cell repertoires in COVID-19. Original processing notes: Researchers report that nucleated cell counts were estimated from reference gene primer amplification. Method: immunoSEQ multiplex PCR; TCRdb's copy keeps in-frame clones and lacks some. V and J calls and clone size are copied from that table; D and trimming were computed from the DNA. The data show about 52,000 clones, around 83% seen once. The sequenced sample consisted of peripheral blood. This receptor was taken from a man between 65 and 85 years old with active COVID-19.

For the CDR3, the DNA is TGCGCCAGCAGCCAAGAGGGACAGGGACCCCATGGCTACACCTTC. The encoded protein is CASSQEGQGPHGYTF. V usage is TRBV4-3 and J usage is TRBJ1-2; TRBD1 aligns across 9 bases. J was trimmed by 6 bases and V by 0 bases; bases with no gene match: 5. The CDR3 is 15 residues long. In germline, CDR1 is LGHNA, CDR2 YSLEER.